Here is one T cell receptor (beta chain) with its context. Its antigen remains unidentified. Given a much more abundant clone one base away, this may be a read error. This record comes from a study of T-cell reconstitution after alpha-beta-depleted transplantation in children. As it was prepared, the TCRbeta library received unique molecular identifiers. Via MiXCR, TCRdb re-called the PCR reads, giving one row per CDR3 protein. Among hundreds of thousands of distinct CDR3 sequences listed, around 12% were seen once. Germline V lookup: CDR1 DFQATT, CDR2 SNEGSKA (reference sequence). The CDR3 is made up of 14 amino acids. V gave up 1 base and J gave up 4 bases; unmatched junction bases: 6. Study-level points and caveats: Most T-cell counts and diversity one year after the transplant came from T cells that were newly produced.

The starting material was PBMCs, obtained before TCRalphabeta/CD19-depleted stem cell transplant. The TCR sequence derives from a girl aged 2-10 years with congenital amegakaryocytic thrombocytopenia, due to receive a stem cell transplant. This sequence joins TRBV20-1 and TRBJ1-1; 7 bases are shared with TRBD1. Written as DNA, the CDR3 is TGCAGTGCTAGAGCTAAGGGGGCCCTCACTGAAGCTTTCTTT. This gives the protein CSARAKGALTEAFF.